By its share, the clone carrying this TCR beta chain is medium-sized (0.01 to 0.1%). Its target is unknown. V lost 4 bases and J lost 6, with 8 bases in between. The CDR3 consists of 12 residues. Individual cDNA molecules each received unique molecular identifiers attached to them. TCRdb re-derived calls from the 5' RACE reads in MiXCR, one entry per CDR3 protein. This sample has more than 20,000 distinct CDR3 sequences, with approximately 5.4% found just once. The entry originates in a study of early T cells in non-severe SARS-CoV-2 infection. Turning to the study itself: Sequencing input comprised bulk RNA from unsorted whole blood; chain pairing was not available.

Study results and limitations: VDJdb matching skewed toward anti-spike CD8 responses, missing private and CD4 specificities.

The J gene is TRBJ2-3, the V gene TRBV12-3 or TRBV12-4, with D tentatively TRBD2 (6 bases). The receptor comes from an adult who was a healthcare worker with PCR-confirmed SARS-CoV-2 infection or an uninfected control (not recorded which). Sequencing used whole blood, obtained at baseline. In nucleotides, the CDR3 is TGTGCCAGCAGTTACGGAGGGGATACGCAGTATTTT. It translates to CASSYGGDTQYF.